A single sample gave rise to the 22 T cell receptor beta chains below, sequenced in a study of Graves' ophthalmopathy and Graves' hyperthyroidism (dated by TCRdb to the late 2010s). The sequencer was an Illumina HiSeq 2000. For repertoire sequencing, the TCR beta CDR3 regions were amplified from RNA transcripts. A first-round RT-PCR used HTBI primers with the Qiagen OneStep RT-PCR kit, followed by a second-round multiplex PCR, size selection and purification. TCRdb took the public reads, trimmed them with fastp at Q25, ran MiXCR for clone calling and kept in-frame beta chains. Each entry is one CDR3 protein sequence, shown with its most common DNA and genes. The sample profile shows around 1,000,000 distinct CDR3 sequences; about 35% of them were found once. In total, the top ten clones hold roughly 10% of the sample. The specimen sequenced was peripheral blood or thyroid tissue (not recorded which). These receptors all stem from an adult man with Graves' hyperthyroidism.

This clonotype showed up many times. The chain combines TRBV20-1 with TRBJ1-5, with a tentative D call TRBD1 (5 bases). The V and J ends lost 6 bases and 3 bases respectively, with 12 bases between them. Germline values: CDR1 DFQATT, CDR2 SNEGSKA (reference sequence). The CDR3 length is 13 residues. In DNA form, the CDR3 reads TGCAGTGCCCGGGGACGGCACAATCAGCCCCAGCATTTT. Its protein is CSARGRHNQPQHF.

Only a few counts were recorded for this clonotype. The chain is built from TRBV4-1 and TRBJ1-5; D remains unclear. The V and J ends lost 0 bases and 0 bases respectively, with 12 bases between them. The germline CDR1 and CDR2 sequences are MGHRA and YSYEKL. This CDR3 region has 17 residues. The CDR3 DNA reads as TGCGCCAGCAGCCAAGATACGTTCGTTTATAGCAATCAGCCCCAGCATTTT. The encoded protein is CASSQDTFVYSNQPQHF.

This clonotype has more than one count but fewer than ten. The chain combines TRBV6-5 with TRBJ2-5; possibly TRBD2 for D (7 bases). This CDR3 has 17 residues. The germline CDR1 and CDR2 sequences are MNHEY and SVGAGI. V was cut by 0 bases and J by 5 bases, with 19 bases left in between. The DNA for the CDR3 is TGTGCCAGCAGTTACTCGAGGGTCGGGGGGCTGCGGGAGACCCAGTACTTC. Residues: CASSYSRVGGLRETQYF.

The rearrangement joins TRBV12-3 or TRBV12-4 to TRBJ2-7, with D possibly matching TRBD2 (5 bases). The CDR3 length is 16 residues. V gave up 3 bases and J gave up 0 bases, with 15 bases separating them. The CDR3: CASSFGVGVSSYEQYF. CDR3 DNA: TGTGCCAGCAGTTTCGGAGTCGGGGTGAGCTCCTACGAGCAGTACTTC.

This clonotype appeared many times. V is TRBV5-8 and J is TRBJ1-6; D call uncertain. Trimming stripped 0 bases from V and 8 bases from J, with 12 bases between. The CDR3 loop spans 15 amino acids. CDR1 is SGHTS, CDR2 YDEGEE, per germline. The DNA of the CDR3 is TGTGCCAGCAGCTTGGTCCCGCAGCTAGATTCACCCCTCCACTTT. Translating gives CASSLVPQLDSPLHF.

With respect to this clonotype: At one boundary the junction diverges from the germline segment, which might be a read error. The chain carries TRBV10-2 and TRBJ1-2, with 9 bases matching TRBD1. Per germline, CDR1 WSHSY and CDR2 SAAADI. There are 15 residues in the CDR3. The CDR3 DNA reads as TGTGCCAGCAGTGGGCGACAGGGGGGAGAATATGGCTACACCTTC. It codes for CASSGRQGGEYGYTF.

V is TRBV5-8 and J is TRBJ2-7; 16 positions match TRBD2. Per germline, CDR1 SGHTS and CDR2 YDEGEE. This CDR3 region has 16 residues. V lost 5 bases, J lost 2 bases, and 4 bases stayed unmatched. This chain's CDR3 is CASSSGTSGRAYEQYF. For the CDR3, the DNA is TGTGCCAGCAGTTCCGGGACTAGCGGGAGGGCCTACGAGCAGTACTTC.

This clonotype appeared many times. In DNA, the CDR3 is TGTGCCAGCAGCTTCGGCACTGAAGCTTTCTTT. It codes for CASSFGTEAFF. This sequence joins TRBV12-3 or TRBV12-4 and TRBJ1-1; no reliable D call. Trimming removed 6 bases at V and 4 bases at J, with 6 bases between. This CDR3 has 11 residues.

The V gene is TRBV11-1, the J gene TRBJ2-7, with D unclear. The germline V gene has CDR1 SGHAT and CDR2 FQDESV (reference sequence). V was cut by 6 bases and J by 0 bases, with 9 bases left in between. This CDR3 has 13 amino acids. The CDR3 here is CASSWDDSYEQYF. In DNA form, the CDR3 reads TGTGCCAGCAGTTGGGATGACTCCTACGAGCAGTACTTC. Using reference TRBV11-1 and TRBJ2-7 for the parts outside the CDR3, the full variable domain is EAEVAQSPRYKITEKSQAVAFWCDPISGHATLYWYRQILGQGPELLVQFQDESVVDDSQLPKDRFSAERLKGVDSTLKIQPAELGDSAMYLCASSWDDSYEQYFGPGTRLTVT.

This clonotype was recorded at least ten times. The gene calls are TRBV7-6 and TRBJ2-5, with a weak D call TRBD1 (6 bases). Germline assignment: CDR1 SGHVS and CDR2 FNYEAQ. V lost 3 bases and J 4 bases, leaving 9 bases between the germline ends. This CDR3 comprises 13 residues. CDR3 in amino acids: CASSLQGLETQYF. CDR3 nucleotides: TGTGCCAGCAGCTTGCAGGGGTTAGAGACCCAGTACTTC.

This clonotype was seen repeatedly, ten times or more. The V call is TRBV29-1, the J call TRBJ2-7; D gene ambiguous. The CDR3 runs 13 residues. Germline V lookup: CDR1 SQVTM, CDR2 ANQGSEA. Trimming stripped 6 bases from V and 0 bases from J, with 12 bases between. CDR3 nucleotide sequence: TGCAGCGTCAGTCATACAGCCTCCTACGAGCAGTACTTC. It is translated as CSVSHTASYEQYF.

This clonotype was recorded many times. The chain has TRBV5-1 and TRBJ1-2; D is unresolved. Germline lookup yields CDR1 SGHRS and CDR2 YFSETQ. This CDR3 has 13 amino acids. Deletions cut 1 base from V and 3 bases from J, with 7 bases between. This chain's CDR3 is CASSLSGYYGYTF. DNA for the CDR3: TGCGCCAGCAGCTTGAGCGGCTACTATGGCTACACCTTC.

This clonotype occurred many times. For the CDR3, the DNA is TGTGCCATCAGTGAAGACCAGCGGCAGTACTTC. Its protein is CAISEDQRQYF. V and J are TRBV10-3 and TRBJ2-7, with D hard to call. V shed 3 bases and J shed 9 bases, with 9 bases lying between them. CDR3 length: 11 residues. Germline V gene sequence: CDR1 ENHRY, CDR2 SYGVKD.

The chain carries TRBV10-3 and TRBJ2-2, with D unresolved. Germline lookup yields CDR1 ENHRY and CDR2 SYGVKD. The CDR3 spans 15 residues. The germline V and J ends were trimmed by 0 bases and 1 base, with 6 bases remaining between them. Here the CDR3 DNA reads TGTGCCATCAGTGAGTCGGTGGGGAACACCGGGGAGCTGTTTTTT. It yields the protein CAISESVGNTGELFF.

Comment on this clonotype: The junction departs from germline at one end; a sequencing error may be responsible. The chain employs TRBV10-3 and TRBJ1-2; 7 bases are a match to TRBD1. The germline CDR1 and CDR2 sequences are ENHRY and SYGVKD. CDR3 length: 19 residues. In nucleotides, the CDR3 is TGTGCCAGCAGTTACTCGTCGACAGGGTTCGCGGGTGGCTACTATGGCTACACCTTC. The encoded protein is CASSYSSTGFAGGYYGYTF.

This chain joins TRBV6-6 and TRBJ2-6, with D possibly being TRBD1 (5 bases). Germline CDR1 MNHNY, CDR2 SVGAGI (reference sequence). This CDR3 is built from 14 residues. V was trimmed by 6 bases and J by 4 bases, leaving 10 bases between them. CDR3 protein: CASRDNRGANVLTF. The CDR3 coding sequence is TGTGCCAGCAGGGACAACAGGGGGGCCAACGTCCTGACTTTC.

This clonotype was found many times. The rearrangement joins TRBV9 to TRBJ1-4; TRBD1 might be the D (5 bases). Germline V lookup: CDR1 SGDLS, CDR2 YYNGEE. Deletions cut 0 bases from V and 2 bases from J, with 8 bases between. The CDR3 covers 15 residues. The DNA of the CDR3 is TGTGCCAGCAGCGTAGAAGGGGCTACTAATGAAAAACTGTTTTTT. Protein: CASSVEGATNEKLFF.

This clonotype occurred a few times. The V call is TRBV7-9, the J call TRBJ1-4; D may be TRBD1 (5 bases). The CDR3 is 15 residues long. V was clipped by 0 bases and J by 6 bases, with 11 bases between them. The germline gives CDR1 SEHNR, CDR2 FQNEAQ (reference sequence). CDR3 bases: TGTGCCAGCAGCTTAGCGGTGGGGGGGGATGAAAAACTGTTTTTT. Translating it yields CASSLAVGGDEKLFF.

This clonotype was seen repeatedly, ten times or more. This chain links TRBV5-1 with TRBJ1-1; D gene unclear. Germline-derived CDR1 and CDR2 are SGHRS and YFSETQ. V was clipped by 2 bases and J by 11 bases, with 10 bases between them. This CDR3 has 11 residues. CDR3 sequence: CASSFAGVAFF. CDR3 coding DNA: TGCGCCAGCAGCTTTGCCGGAGTGGCTTTCTTT.

This sequence joins TRBV6-6 and TRBJ1-5; weak D call: TRBD1 (5 bases). CDR3 length equals 15 residues. The germline gives CDR1 MNHNY, CDR2 SVGAGI (reference sequence). The V gene lost 0 bases and the J gene lost 5 bases, with 11 bases spanning the gap. The DNA of the CDR3 is TGTGCCAGCAGTTACTCAGGTACAGGCTATCAGCCCCAGCATTTT. Amino acid sequence: CASSYSGTGYQPQHF.

This clonotype appeared many times. This sequence joins TRBV7-2 and TRBJ1-2, with 7 bases aligning to TRBD1. This CDR3 comprises 15 residues. Germline trimming cut 1 base from V and 2 bases from J; bases unmatched to any gene: 4. Looked up from germline, CDR1 is SGHTA and CDR2 is FQGNSA. CDR3 loop: CASSLGPGQNYGYTF. CDR3 DNA sequence: TGTGCCAGCAGCTTAGGACCGGGACAGAACTATGGCTACACCTTC.

The chain has TRBV5-5 and TRBJ2-5; 11 bases map to TRBD1. Germline V lookup: CDR1 SGHKS, CDR2 YYEKEE (reference sequence). The CDR3 contains 16 residues. V was clipped by 2 bases and J by 5 bases; unmatched bases: 8. The CDR3 loop is CASSFLLGQGGETQYF. The DNA of the CDR3 is TGTGCCAGCAGCTTCCTGCTGGGACAGGGGGGGGAGACCCAGTACTTC.